This T cell receptor (beta chain) was observed in a study of OX40 agonist ivuxolimab in advanced cancers. The CDR3 is made up of 16 amino acids. Trimming removed 2 bases from V and 6 bases from J, with 19 bases in between. The germline gives CDR1 SGHTA, CDR2 FQGTGA. As for this clone: The antigen remains undetermined.

TCRdb's table, derived via immunoSEQ multiplex PCR, lists solely in-frame clones and lacks some. The sample yields tens of thousands of clones, 85% to 90% seen once. Study observations and caveats: Also showing low normalized T-cell clonal expansion were some of the nonresponders.

The sequence was collected from an adult with an advanced solid tumor such as melanoma, head and neck, liver or kidney cancer. The chain joins TRBV7-3 to TRBJ1-2, with a possible D match to TRBD1 (5 bases). Sequences were derived from CD4+ or CD8+ T cells sorted from blood, sampled in a trial of the OX40 agonist ivuxolimab. The CDR3 sequence: CASSLFFAGREDGYTF. In DNA form, the CDR3 reads TGTGCCAGCAGCTTATTCTTTGCAGGGAGGGAAGATGGCTACACCTTC.